The clone carrying this T cell receptor beta chain appeared once. Its target is unknown. This sample stems from a study of T cell clonotyping in hematopoietic cell transplantation. Study-level findings and limits: Cells were unsorted, so CD4 and CD8 contributions were not separated. Broader posttransplant TCR repertoire diversity was predicted by graft donor and pretransplant recipient Inverse Simpson Index values.

Assay used: immunoSEQ multiplex PCR; TCRdb lists only in-frame clones, some missing. The sample shows about 80,000 clones, almost 97% of them seen only once. Time point of the sample: recipient sample about 28 days before transplant, after cytoreduction. Trimming took 0 bases from V and 7 from J; bases not matched to a gene: 7. The CDR3 extends over 15 amino acids. Germline V lookup: CDR1 LGHNA, CDR2 YNFKEQ. This receptor was obtained from a woman between 45 and 65 years old with acute myeloid leukemia. Some clones in this sample may be carry-over from other donors' samples. The V and J genes are TRBV4-2 and TRBJ2-7, with TRBD2 identical over 9 bases. The sequenced sample was peripheral blood mononuclear cells, obtained before stem cell transplant. The CDR3 coding sequence is TGTGCCAGCAGCCAAGATAGCGGGAGAGTAGAAGAGCAGTACTTC. This encodes CASSQDSGRVEEQYF.